This TCR beta chain was profiled in a study of T cell repertoires in cytomegalovirus infection. Study observations and caveats: Ex vivo, HLA-C-restricted CMV-specific TCR beta clonotypes prevailed over the rest of the response.

Trimming cost V 4 bases and J 0 bases, with 21 bases left between them. This CDR3 spans 18 amino acids. Per the germline V gene, CDR1 is SGHNT and CDR2 is YYREEE (reference sequence). TCRdb reprocessed the reads with MiXCR, giving one entry per CDR3 protein. The sample includes roughly 500,000 distinct CDR3 sequences, about 33% of them seen just once. To note about this clonotype: As yet, its antigen is unknown.

This chain links TRBV5-4 with TRBJ2-3; D may correspond to TRBD1 or TRBD2 (5 bases each). Sample: cultured PBMCs, taken from culture after CMV antigen stimulation. This sequence originates from a human donor in good health (CMV status not recorded). Some clones in this sample may be carry-over from other donors' samples. The CDR3 reads CASSKGPSLRSSTDTQYF. CDR3 bases: TGTGCCAGCAGCAAGGGACCGAGTCTTCGTTCTAGCACAGATACGCAGTATTTT. Drawing the rest from reference TRBV5-4 and TRBJ2-3, the complete variable domain is ETGVTQSPTHLIKTRGQQVTLRCSSQSGHNTVSWYQQALGQGPQFIFQYYREEENGRGNFPPRFSGLQFPNYSSELNVNALELDDSALYLCASSKGPSLRSSTDTQYFGPGTRLTVL.